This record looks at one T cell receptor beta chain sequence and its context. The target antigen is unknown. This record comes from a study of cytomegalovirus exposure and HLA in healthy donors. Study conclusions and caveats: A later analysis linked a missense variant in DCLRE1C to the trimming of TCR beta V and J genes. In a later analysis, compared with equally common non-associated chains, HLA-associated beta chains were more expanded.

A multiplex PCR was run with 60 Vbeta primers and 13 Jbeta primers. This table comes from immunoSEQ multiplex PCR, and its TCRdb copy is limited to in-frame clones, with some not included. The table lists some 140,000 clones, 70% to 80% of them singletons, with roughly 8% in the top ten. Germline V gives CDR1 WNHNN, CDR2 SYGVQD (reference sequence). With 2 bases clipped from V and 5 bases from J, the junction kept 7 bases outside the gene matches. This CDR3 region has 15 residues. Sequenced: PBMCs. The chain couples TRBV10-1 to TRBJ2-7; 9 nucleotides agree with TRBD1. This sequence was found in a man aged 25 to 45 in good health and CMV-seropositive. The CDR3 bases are TGCGCCAGCAGTGAGGTGGGACAGGGAGTCCACGAGCAGTACTTC. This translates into CASSEVGQGVHEQYF.